This record looks at one T cell receptor (beta chain) sequence and its context. Its specificity is unknown. Germline CDR1 and CDR2: LNHDA and SQIVND (reference sequence). The junction had 4 bases not matched to a gene; V was cut back by 6 bases and J by 2 bases. The CDR3 runs 15 residues. It was with 60 Vbeta and 13 Jbeta primers that the PCR ran. Generated by immunoSEQ multiplex PCR, the TCRdb table keeps only in-frame clones and is missing some. Of 200,000 or so clones listed, more than 80% are singletons. The source of the sample is a study of cytomegalovirus exposure and HLA in healthy donors. General study results and limits: Cytomegalovirus status was reportedly diagnosed by the classifier with high sensitivity and specificity. Associated with cytomegalovirus, according to the listing, were fewer than 200 TCR beta chains.

The rearrangement links TRBV19 to TRBJ2-2; the match to TRBD1 covers 9 bases. The sample comprised PBMCs. The sequence was obtained from a woman in her forties or fifties in good health and CMV-seropositive. CDR3 sequence (DNA): TGTGCCAGTAGGAGACAGGGGGGTAACACCGGGGAGCTGTTTTTT. Its translation is CASRRQGGNTGELFF.